These T cell receptor beta chains were read from a single sample in a study of blood T cell repertoires in COVID-19. Repertoires were generated with immunoSEQ multiplex PCR, while TCRdb's copy carries only in-frame clones and drops some. The table shows some 240,000 clones, with roughly nine tenths occurring only once. Sequencing was done on a sample of peripheral blood. These receptors originate from a man aged 55 to 70 with COVID-19, enrolled during active disease. Both conserved end residues are part of each CDR3. The D gene is left open where the match is weak. Rows may omit the clone size; those that give it use once, few, many or a size class.

>.|TRBJ2-3|TRBD2|TRBV3-1/TRBV3-2
CASSTRAGATTDTQYF
TGTGCCAGCAGCACCCGAGCGGGGGCGACCACAGATACGCAGTATTTT
>.|TRBJ1-2|.|TRBV7-8
CASSQDRPYGYTF
TGTGCCAGCAGTCAAGACAGGCCATATGGCTACACCTTC
>.|TRBJ1-6|TRBD1|TRBV27
CASSKGTGGPYNSPLHF
TGTGCCAGCAGTAAAGGGACAGGGGGCCCATATAATTCACCCCTCCACTTT
>.|TRBJ1-3|.|TRBV6-1
CASSEWGLDSDSGNTIYF
TGTGCCAGCAGTGAATGGGGGCTGGACAGCGACTCTGGAAACACCATATATTTT
>.|TRBJ1-2|.|TRBV14
CASSQQNYGYTF
TGTGCCAGCAGCCAACAGAACTATGGCTACACCTTC
>.|TRBJ2-7|TRBD2|TRBV7-9
CASSLGLAEPYEQYF
TGTGCCAGCAGCTTAGGGCTAGCGGAGCCCTACGAGCAGTACTTC
>.|TRBJ1-1|.|TRBV4-1
CASSQAGGNTEAFF
TGCGCCAGCAGCCAAGCCGGGGGTAACACTGAAGCTTTCTTT
>.|TRBJ2-7|.|TRBV12-3/TRBV12-4
CASSLAGPGTHF
TGTGCCAGCTCCCTCGCGGGACCCGGAACGCACTTC
>.|TRBJ2-2|.|TRBV24-1
CATSDQLDRRASGELFF
TGTGCCACCAGTGACCAACTTGACAGGAGAGCGTCCGGGGAGCTGTTTTTT
>.|TRBJ2-2|TRBD2|TRBV7-8
CASSLHWASGTNTGELFF
TGTGCCAGCAGCTTACACTGGGCTAGCGGAACCAACACCGGGGAGCTGTTTTTT
>.|TRBJ1-6|.|TRBV5-5
CASSLAGRDNSPLHF
TGTGCCAGCAGCTTGGCCGGGAGGGATAATTCACCCCTCCACTTT
>.|TRBJ2-7|.|TRBV7-6
CASSLGQGLNYEQYF
TGTGCCAGCAGCTTAGGGCAGGGACTCAACTACGAGCAGTACTTC
>.|TRBJ1-2|.|TRBV6-6
CASTGQSYGYTF
TGTGCCAGCACCGGACAGTCCTATGGCTACACCTTC
>once|TRBJ1-5|TRBD1|TRBV28
CASSPGQAPNQPQHF
TGTGCCAGCAGCCCGGGACAGGCCCCGAATCAGCCCCAGCATTTT
>once|TRBJ2-3|.|TRBV30
CAWSVGKVSGTDTQYF
TGTGCCTGGAGTGTCGGGAAAGTCTCGGGCACAGATACGCAGTATTTT
>.|TRBJ2-7|.|TRBV19
CASSGTRSSYEQYF
TGTGCCAGTTCTGGGACACGAAGCTCCTACGAGCAGTACTTC
>.|TRBJ1-4|TRBD1|TRBV28
CASSSGGTGNEKLFF
TGTGCCAGCAGTTCGGGTGGGACAGGGAATGAAAAACTGTTTTTT
>.|TRBJ1-1|TRBD1|TRBV5-1
CASSQGVNTEAFF
TGCGCCAGCAGTCAGGGGGTGAACACTGAAGCTTTCTTT
>.|TRBJ1-2|TRBD1|TRBV3-1/TRBV3-2
CASSAPGQGYKGYTF
TGTGCCAGCAGCGCACCGGGACAGGGATATAAAGGCTACACCTTC
>.|TRBJ1-2|.|TRBV4-3
CASSQDRTYGYTF
TGCGCCAGCAGCCAAGACAGGACATATGGCTACACCTTC